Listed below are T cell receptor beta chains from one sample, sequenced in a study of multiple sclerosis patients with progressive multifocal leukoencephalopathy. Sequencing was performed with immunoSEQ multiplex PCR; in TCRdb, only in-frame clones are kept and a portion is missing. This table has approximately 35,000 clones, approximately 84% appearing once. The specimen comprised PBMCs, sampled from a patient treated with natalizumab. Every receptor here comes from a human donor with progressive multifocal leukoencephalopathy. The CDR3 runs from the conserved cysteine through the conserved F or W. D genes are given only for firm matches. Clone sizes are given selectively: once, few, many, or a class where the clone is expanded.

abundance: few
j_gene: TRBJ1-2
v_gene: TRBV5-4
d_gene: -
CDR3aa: CASSLGAGYGYTF
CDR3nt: TGTGCCAGCAGCTTGGGGGCAGGCTATGGCTACACCTTC

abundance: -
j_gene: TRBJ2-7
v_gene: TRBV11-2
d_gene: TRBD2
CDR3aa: CASNDPGLAGGEQYF
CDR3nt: TGTGCCAGCAACGACCCGGGACTAGCCGGAGGAGAGCAGTACTTC

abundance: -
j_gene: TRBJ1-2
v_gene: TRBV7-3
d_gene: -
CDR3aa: CASTSDRKDYGYTF
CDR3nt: TGTGCCAGCACCTCTGATCGGAAGGACTATGGCTACACCTTC

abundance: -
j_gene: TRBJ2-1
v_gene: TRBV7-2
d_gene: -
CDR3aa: CASSLDLGRPYNEQFF
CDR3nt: TGTGCCAGCAGCCTAGATTTGGGGCGGCCCTACAATGAGCAGTTCTTC

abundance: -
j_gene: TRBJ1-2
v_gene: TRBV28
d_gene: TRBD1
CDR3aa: CASRRPGQGGPSGYTF
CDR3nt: TGTGCCAGCCGGCGACCTGGACAGGGCGGGCCTAGTGGCTACACCTTC

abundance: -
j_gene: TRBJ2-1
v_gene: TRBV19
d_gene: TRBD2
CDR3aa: CASTDVFASGRNEQFF
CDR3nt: TGTGCCAGTACCGACGTATTTGCTAGCGGGAGAAATGAGCAGTTCTTC

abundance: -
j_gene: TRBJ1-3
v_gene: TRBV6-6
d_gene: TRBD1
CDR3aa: CASSGQVSSGNTIYF
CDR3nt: TGTGCCAGCAGTGGACAGGTTAGCTCTGGAAACACCATATATTTT

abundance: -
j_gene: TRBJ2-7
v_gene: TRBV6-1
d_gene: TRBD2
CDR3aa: CASSTRTSGSYEQYF
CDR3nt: TGTGCCAGCAGTACCCGAACTAGCGGGAGCTACGAGCAGTACTTC

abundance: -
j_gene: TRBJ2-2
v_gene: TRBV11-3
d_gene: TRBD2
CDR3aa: CASSRTSGSGDTGELFF
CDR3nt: TGTGCCAGCAGTCGGACTAGCGGCTCGGGGGACACCGGGGAGCTGTTTTTT

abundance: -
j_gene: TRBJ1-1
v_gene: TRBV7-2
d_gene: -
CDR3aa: CASSLAITNTEAFF
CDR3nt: TGTGCCAGCAGCTTGGCTATTACTAACACTGAAGCTTTCTTT

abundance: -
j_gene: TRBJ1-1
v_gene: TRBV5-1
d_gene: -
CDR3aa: CASSEGNTEAFF
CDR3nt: TGCGCCAGCAGCGAGGGAAACACTGAAGCTTTCTTT

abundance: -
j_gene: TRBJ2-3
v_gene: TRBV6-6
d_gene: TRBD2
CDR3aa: CASSHPWREGPPPQYF
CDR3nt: TGTGCCAGCAGCCACCCATGGCGGGAGGGCCCTCCTCCGCAGTATTTT

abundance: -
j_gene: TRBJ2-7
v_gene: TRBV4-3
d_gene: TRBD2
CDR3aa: CASSRGTSGEQYF
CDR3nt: TGCGCCAGCAGCCGGGGGACTAGCGGCGAGCAGTACTTC

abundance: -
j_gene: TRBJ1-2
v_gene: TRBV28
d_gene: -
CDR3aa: CAIPSGTRTMGYTF
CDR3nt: TGTGCCATTCCTTCCGGGACAAGAACTATGGGCTACACCTTC

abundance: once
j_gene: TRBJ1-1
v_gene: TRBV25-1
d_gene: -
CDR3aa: CASSGGYGDITEAFF
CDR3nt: TGTGCCAGCAGTGGGGGGTATGGGGATATCACTGAAGCTTTCTTT

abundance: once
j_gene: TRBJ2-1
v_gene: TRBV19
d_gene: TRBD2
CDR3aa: CASSTTSGRSNEQFF
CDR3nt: TGTGCCAGTAGTACGACTAGCGGGAGGTCCAATGAGCAGTTCTTC

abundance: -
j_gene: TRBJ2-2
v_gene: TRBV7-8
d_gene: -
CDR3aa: CASSALVNTGELFF
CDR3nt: TGTGCCAGCAGCGCACTGGTGAACACCGGGGAGCTGTTTTTT

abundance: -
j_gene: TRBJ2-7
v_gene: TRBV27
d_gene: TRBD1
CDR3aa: CASRKGTGTAYEQYF
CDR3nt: TGTGCCAGCCGCAAAGGGACAGGAACAGCCTACGAGCAGTACTTC

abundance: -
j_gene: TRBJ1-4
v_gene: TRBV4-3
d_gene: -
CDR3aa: CASSQDGSWPEKLFF
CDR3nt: TGCGCCAGCAGCCAAGATGGGAGCTGGCCTGAAAAACTGTTTTTT

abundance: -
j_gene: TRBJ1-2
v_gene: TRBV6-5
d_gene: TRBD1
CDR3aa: CASSLDRVNYGYTF
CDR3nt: TGTGCCAGCAGCCTGGACAGGGTAAACTATGGCTACACCTTC

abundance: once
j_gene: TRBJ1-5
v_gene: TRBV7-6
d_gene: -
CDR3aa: CASSLRGEELQHF
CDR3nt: TGTGCCAGCAGCTTACGGGGGGAAGAGCTCCAGCATTTT

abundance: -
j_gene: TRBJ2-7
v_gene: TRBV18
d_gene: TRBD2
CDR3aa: CASSPSTSAATYEQYF
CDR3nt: TGTGCCAGCTCACCCTCCACTAGCGCCGCTACCTACGAGCAGTACTTC

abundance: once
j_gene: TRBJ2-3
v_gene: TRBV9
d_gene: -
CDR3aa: CASSVVGRSNTDTQYF
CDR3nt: TGTGCCAGCAGCGTAGTAGGTCGGAGTAACACAGATACGCAGTATTTT

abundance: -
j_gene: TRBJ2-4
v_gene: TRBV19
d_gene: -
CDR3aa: CASSIDVTKGPKNIQYF
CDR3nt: TGTGCCAGTAGTATAGATGTCACTAAGGGGCCCAAAAACATTCAGTACTTC

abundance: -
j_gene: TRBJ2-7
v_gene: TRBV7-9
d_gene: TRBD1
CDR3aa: CASSLGQGASGEQYF
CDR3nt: TGTGCCAGCAGCTTAGGGCAGGGGGCTTCGGGCGAGCAGTACTTC